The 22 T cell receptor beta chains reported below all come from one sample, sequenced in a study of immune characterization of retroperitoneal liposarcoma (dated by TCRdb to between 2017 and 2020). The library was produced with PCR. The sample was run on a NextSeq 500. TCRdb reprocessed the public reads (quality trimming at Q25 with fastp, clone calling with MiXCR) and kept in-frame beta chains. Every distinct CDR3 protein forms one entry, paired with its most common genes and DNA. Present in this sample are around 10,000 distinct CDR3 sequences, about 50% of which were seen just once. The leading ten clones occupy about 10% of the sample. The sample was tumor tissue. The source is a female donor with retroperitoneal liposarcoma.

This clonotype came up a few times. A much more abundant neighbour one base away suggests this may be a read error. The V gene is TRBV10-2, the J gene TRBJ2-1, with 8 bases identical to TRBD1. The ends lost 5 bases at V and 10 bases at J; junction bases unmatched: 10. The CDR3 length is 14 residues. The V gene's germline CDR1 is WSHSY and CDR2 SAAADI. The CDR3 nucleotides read TGCGCCAGCAGTTACAGGGGGTTAGGATACGAGCAGTTCTTC. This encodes CASSYRGLGYEQFF.

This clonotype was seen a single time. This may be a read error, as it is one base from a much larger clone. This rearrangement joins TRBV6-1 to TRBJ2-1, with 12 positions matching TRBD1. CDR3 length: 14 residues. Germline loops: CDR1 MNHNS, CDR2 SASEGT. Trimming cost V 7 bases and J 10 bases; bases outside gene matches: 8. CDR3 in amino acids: CASNRDRGRYEQFF. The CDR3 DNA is TGTGCCAGCAACCGGGACAGGGGGCGCTACGAGCAGTTCTTC.

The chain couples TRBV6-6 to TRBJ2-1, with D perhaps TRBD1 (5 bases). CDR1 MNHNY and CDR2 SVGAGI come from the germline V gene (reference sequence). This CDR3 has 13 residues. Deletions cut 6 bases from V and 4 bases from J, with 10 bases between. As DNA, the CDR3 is TGTGCCAGCAGCCGAGACAGTTACAATGAGCAGTTCTTC. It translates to CASSRDSYNEQFF.

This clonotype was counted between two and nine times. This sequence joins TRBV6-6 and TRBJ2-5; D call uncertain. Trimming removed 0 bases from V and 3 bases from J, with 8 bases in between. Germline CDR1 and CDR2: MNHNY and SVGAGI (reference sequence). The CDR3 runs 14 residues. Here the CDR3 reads CASSYSITEETQYF. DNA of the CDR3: TGTGCCAGCAGTTACTCGATTACGGAAGAGACCCAGTACTTC.

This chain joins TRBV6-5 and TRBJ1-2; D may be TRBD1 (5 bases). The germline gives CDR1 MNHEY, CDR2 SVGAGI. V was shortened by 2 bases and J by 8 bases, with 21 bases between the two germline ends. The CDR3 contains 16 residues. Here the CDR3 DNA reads TGTGCCAGCAGTTACGAACGACAGCGGGAAGGAGGGGGCTACACCTTC. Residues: CASSYERQREGGGYTF.

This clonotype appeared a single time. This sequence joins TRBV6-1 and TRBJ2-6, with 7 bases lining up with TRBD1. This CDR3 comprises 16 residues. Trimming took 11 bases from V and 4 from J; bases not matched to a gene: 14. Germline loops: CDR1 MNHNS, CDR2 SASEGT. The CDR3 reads CACDRVGVRGANVLTF. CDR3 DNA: TGTGCCTGCGACAGGGTGGGCGTTCGGGGGGCCAACGTCCTGACTTTC.

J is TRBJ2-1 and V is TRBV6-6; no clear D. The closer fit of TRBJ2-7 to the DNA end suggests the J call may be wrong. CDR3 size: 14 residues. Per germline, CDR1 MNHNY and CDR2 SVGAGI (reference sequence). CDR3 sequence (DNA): TGTGCCAGCATCCGAAAGGTTTCGGCCTACGAGCAGTACTTC. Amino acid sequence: CASIRKVSAYEQYF.

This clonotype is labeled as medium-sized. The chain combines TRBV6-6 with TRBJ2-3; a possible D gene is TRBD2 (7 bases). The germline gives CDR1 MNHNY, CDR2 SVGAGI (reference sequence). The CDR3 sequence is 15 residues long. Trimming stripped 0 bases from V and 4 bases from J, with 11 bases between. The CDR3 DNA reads TGTGCCAGCAGTTACTCAGGGGGGGCCCCAGATACGCAGTATTTT. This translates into CASSYSGGAPDTQYF.

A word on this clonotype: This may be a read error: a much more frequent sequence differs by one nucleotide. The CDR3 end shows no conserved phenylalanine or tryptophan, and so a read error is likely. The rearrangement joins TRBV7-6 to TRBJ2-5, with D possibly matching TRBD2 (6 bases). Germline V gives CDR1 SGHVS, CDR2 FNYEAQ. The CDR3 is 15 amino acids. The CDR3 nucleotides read TGTGCTAGCAGCCCGGCAGGGAGGAGTGGAGAGACCCAGTACCTC. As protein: CASSPAGRSGETQYL.

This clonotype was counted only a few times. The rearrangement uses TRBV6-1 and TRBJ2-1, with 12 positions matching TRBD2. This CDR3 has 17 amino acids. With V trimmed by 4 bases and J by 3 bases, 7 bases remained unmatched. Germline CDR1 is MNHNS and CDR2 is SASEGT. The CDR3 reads CASSARGLAGFYNEQFF. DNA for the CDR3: TGTGCCAGCAGTGCCCGCGGACTAGCGGGATTCTACAATGAGCAGTTCTTC.

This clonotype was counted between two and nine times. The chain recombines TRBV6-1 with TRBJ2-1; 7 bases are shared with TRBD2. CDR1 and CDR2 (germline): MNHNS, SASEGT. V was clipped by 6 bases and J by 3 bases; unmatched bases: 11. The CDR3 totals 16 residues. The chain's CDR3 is CASRDLGRGLYNEQFF. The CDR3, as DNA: TGTGCCAGCAGAGACCTAGGGAGGGGCCTCTACAATGAGCAGTTCTTC.

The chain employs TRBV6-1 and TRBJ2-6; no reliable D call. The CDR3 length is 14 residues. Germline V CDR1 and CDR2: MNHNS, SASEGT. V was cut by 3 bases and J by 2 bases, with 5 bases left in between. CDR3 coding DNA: TGTGCCAGCAGTGACCTCCCTGGGGCCAACGTCCTGACTTTC. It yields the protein CASSDLPGANVLTF.

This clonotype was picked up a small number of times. In nucleotides, the CDR3 is TGTGCCAGCAGTGAAGCTAGCGGGGGGGCCACAGATACGCAGTATTTT. Residues: CASSEASGGATDTQYF. The chain links TRBV6-1 to TRBJ2-3; 11 bases fit TRBD2. V was pared by 0 bases and J by 2 bases, with 1 base of the junction left unmatched. CDR1 is MNHNS and CDR2 is SASEGT in the germline V gene. The CDR3 has 16 amino acids.

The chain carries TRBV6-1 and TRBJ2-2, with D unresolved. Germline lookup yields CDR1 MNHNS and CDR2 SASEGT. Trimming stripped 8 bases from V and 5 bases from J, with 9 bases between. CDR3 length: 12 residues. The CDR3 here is CASSKPTGELFF. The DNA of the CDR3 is TGTGCCAGCTCAAAACCGACCGGGGAGCTGTTTTTT.

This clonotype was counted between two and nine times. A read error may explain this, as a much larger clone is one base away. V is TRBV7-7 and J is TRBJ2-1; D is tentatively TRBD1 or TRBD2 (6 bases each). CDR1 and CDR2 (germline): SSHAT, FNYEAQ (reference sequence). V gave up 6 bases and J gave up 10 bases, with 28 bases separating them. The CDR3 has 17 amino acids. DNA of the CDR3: TGTGCCAGCAGATCTAACCAGGGGAGGCGGGGAACCTACGAGCAGTTCTTC. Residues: CASRSNQGRRGTYEQFF.

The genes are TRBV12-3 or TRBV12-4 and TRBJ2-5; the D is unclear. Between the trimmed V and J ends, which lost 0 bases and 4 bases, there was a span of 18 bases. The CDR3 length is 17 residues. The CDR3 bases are TGTGCCAGCAGTTTAGCGCTGGGTTACGGGCGTCGAGAGACCCAGTACTTC. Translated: CASSLALGYGRRETQYF.

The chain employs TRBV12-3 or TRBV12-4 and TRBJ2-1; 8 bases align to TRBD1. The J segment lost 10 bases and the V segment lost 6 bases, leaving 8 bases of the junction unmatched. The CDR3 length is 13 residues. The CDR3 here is CASSQGARNEQFF. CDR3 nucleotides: TGTGCCAGCAGCCAGGGGGCGCGCAACGAGCAGTTCTTC.

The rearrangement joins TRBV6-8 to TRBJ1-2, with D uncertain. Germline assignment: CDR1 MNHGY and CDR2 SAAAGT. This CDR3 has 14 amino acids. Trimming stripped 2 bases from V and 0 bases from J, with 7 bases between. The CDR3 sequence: CASSYRRTNYGYTF. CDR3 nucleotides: TGTGCCAGCAGTTACCGCAGGACTAACTATGGCTACACCTTC.

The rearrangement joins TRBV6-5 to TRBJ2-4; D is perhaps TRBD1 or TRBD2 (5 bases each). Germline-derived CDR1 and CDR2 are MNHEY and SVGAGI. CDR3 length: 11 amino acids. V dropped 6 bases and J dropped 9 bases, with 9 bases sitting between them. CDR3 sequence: CASRRGSIQYF. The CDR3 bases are TGTGCCAGCAGGAGGGGTAGCATTCAGTACTTC.

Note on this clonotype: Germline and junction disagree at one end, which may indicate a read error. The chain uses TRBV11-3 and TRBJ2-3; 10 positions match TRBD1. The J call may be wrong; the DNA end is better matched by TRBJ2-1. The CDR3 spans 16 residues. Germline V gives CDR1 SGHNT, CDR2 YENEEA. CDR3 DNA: TGTGCCGGCAGCTTAGGGCCGACAGGGGGCCAAGAGACCCAGTTCTTC. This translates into CAGSLGPTGGQETQFF.

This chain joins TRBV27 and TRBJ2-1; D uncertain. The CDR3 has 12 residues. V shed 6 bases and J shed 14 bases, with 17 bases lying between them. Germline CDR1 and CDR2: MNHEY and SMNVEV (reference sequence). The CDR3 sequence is CASRQNAVREFF. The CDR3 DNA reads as TGTGCCAGCAGACAAAACGCGGTTCGGGAGTTCTTC.

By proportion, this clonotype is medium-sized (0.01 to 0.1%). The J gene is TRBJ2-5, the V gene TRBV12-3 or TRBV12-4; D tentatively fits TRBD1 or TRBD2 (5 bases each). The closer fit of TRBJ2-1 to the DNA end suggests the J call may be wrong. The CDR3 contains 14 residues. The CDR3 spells CASSMRGSQETQFF. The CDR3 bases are TGTGCCAGCAGTATGAGGGGATCCCAAGAGACCCAGTTCTTC.